One sample yielded the 21 T cell receptor beta chains listed below, sequenced in a study of regulatory T cells in long-lasting Graves disease. Building of the TCR beta libraries involved iRepertoire HTBI primers and Arm-PCR of CDR3 regions. MiXCR, applied by TCRdb to the multiplex PCR reads, yields one record per CDR3 protein. The sample holds under 300,000 distinct CDR3 sequences, under 20% seen once. The time point here: newly diagnosed GD, antithyroid drugs for less than 3 months. TCR sequences were obtained from RNA taken from PBMCs. These data were also reused for a study on T cells in Graves' hyperthyroidism and ophthalmopathy.

The source was peripheral blood mononuclear cells (PBMCs), collected at new diagnosis, from a patient treated with antithyroid drugs. The receptors here all came from a woman aged 25 to 39 with Graves disease.

The table lists this clonotype with many counts. The CDR3, as DNA: TGTGCCAGCAGCCAAAGGGCTGACACTGAAGCTTTCTTT. Residues: CASSQRADTEAFF. V gene TRBV3-1 combines with J gene TRBJ1-1; D remains unclear. This CDR3 region has 13 residues. V was pared by 2 bases and J by 3 bases, with 7 bases between. Germline CDR1 reads LGHDT; CDR2 reads YNNKEL (reference sequence).

Only a few counts were recorded for this clonotype. A far larger clone is one base from this, pointing to a likely read error. V and J are TRBV12-5 and TRBJ2-7; D call uncertain. TRBJ1-1 explains the end of the DNA better; the J call may be wrong. CDR1 LGHNT and CDR2 FRNRAP come from the germline V gene. CDR3 size: 16 residues. CDR3 coding DNA: TGTGCTACCCTCGCTCTATGTTGGGGAATAAACACTGAAGCTTTCTTT. Translating gives CATLALCWGINTEAFF.

In its sample, this clonotype was seen a few times. The J gene is TRBJ1-6, the V gene TRBV7-9, with D unresolved. Germline lookup yields CDR1 SEHNR and CDR2 FQNEAQ (reference sequence). This CDR3 comprises 17 residues. V lost 5 bases and J lost 0, with 14 bases in between. CDR3 region: CASSPDPNSSYNSPLHF. Written as DNA, the CDR3 is TGTGCCAGCAGCCCCGACCCAAACAGCTCCTATAATTCACCCCTCCACTTT.

The chain is built from TRBV7-2 and TRBJ1-4; the match to TRBD1 covers 10 bases. The CDR3 loop spans 15 amino acids. V shed 3 bases, J shed 4 bases, and the junction held 2 bases outside the gene matches. CDR1 SGHTA and CDR2 FQGNSA come from the germline V gene. The DNA for the CDR3 is TGTGCCAGCAGCTTTGACAGGGGGCGTAATGAAAAACTGTTTTTT. Protein: CASSFDRGRNEKLFF.

The rearrangement links TRBV30 to TRBJ2-2; 7 bases fit TRBD2. Germline CDR1 and CDR2: GTSNPN and SVGIG (reference sequence). The CDR3 is 16 amino acids. The ends lost 5 bases at V and 2 bases at J; junction bases unmatched: 11. Here the CDR3 DNA reads TGTGCCTGGTCTAGCGGCAGTAACCCTAACACCGGGGAGCTGTTTTTT. Amino acid sequence: CAWSSGSNPNTGELFF.

This clonotype was seen repeatedly, ten times or more. The chain couples TRBV3-1 to TRBJ2-1; possible D gene TRBD1, 5 bases. With 4 bases removed from V and 0 bases from J, the gap between germline ends came to 13 bases. The germline CDR1 and CDR2 sequences are LGHDT and YNNKEL (reference sequence). This CDR3 is built from 16 residues. The CDR3 sequence is CASSPSRVSSYNEQFF. The CDR3 DNA is TGTGCCAGCAGCCCCTCCAGGGTTAGCTCCTACAATGAGCAGTTCTTC.

This clonotype was observed many times. This chain links TRBV20-1 with TRBJ1-2; perhaps TRBD1 as D (6 bases). Germline loops: CDR1 DFQATT, CDR2 SNEGSKA (reference sequence). This CDR3 has 16 residues. Trimming took 0 bases from V and 8 from J, leaving 22 bases between them. The CDR3 DNA is TGCAGTGCTAGAGATCTCAGGGGCCAGGGGATCAGAGGCTACACCTTC. This gives the protein CSARDLRGQGIRGYTF.

This clonotype was seen at least ten times. V is TRBV6-1 and J is TRBJ2-2, with unresolved D. CDR1 is MNHNS and CDR2 is SASEGT in the germline V gene. The CDR3 sequence is 15 residues long. The ends were cut back, 2 bases at V and 6 bases at J, with 13 bases in the middle. The chain's CDR3 is CASSELMGSSGELFF. Written as DNA, the CDR3 is TGTGCCAGCAGTGAACTAATGGGGTCGTCCGGGGAGCTGTTTTTT.

This clonotype was seen more than once but under ten times. V usage is TRBV19 and J usage is TRBJ2-2; no firm D call. V was pared by 3 bases and J by 5 bases, with 10 bases between. The CDR3 has 14 amino acids. CDR1 LNHDA and CDR2 SQIVND come from the germline V gene (reference sequence). CDR3 residues: CASSITGGTGELFF. The CDR3 coding sequence is TGTGCCAGTAGTATCACGGGTGGGACCGGGGAGCTGTTTTTT.

This clonotype was counted many times. The chain has TRBV9 and TRBJ1-1; D unclear. The CDR3 spans 17 residues. Per the germline V gene, CDR1 is SGDLS and CDR2 is YYNGEE. Trimming stripped 4 bases from V and 0 bases from J, with 19 bases between. CDR3 bases: TGTGCCAGCAGCCCCCGCTTAGTTGCGGCCTTGAACACTGAAGCTTTCTTT. This encodes CASSPRLVAALNTEAFF. Full variable domain (missing parts from reference TRBV9 and TRBJ1-1): DSGVTQTPKHLITATGQRVTLRCSPRSGDLSVYWYQQSLDQGLQFLIQYYNGEERAKGNILERFSAQQFPDLHSELNLSSLELGDSALYFCASSPRLVAALNTEAFFGQGTRLTVV.

There are a few counts of this clonotype. V is TRBV6-9 and J is TRBJ2-3, with 11 bases fitting TRBD2. CDR1 is MNHGY, CDR2 SVAAGI, per germline. The CDR3 is made up of 16 amino acids. J was trimmed by 2 bases and V by 3 bases; bases with no gene match: 4. DNA of the CDR3: TGTGCCAGCAGTTACATAGCGGGGGGGCTCACAGATACGCAGTATTTT. It translates to CASSYIAGGLTDTQYF.

This clonotype was seen ten or more times. The chain's CDR3 is CASSEVQRQQEQFF. CDR3 in DNA: TGTGCCAGCAGTGAAGTCCAACGTCAGCAAGAGCAGTTCTTC. V usage is TRBV6-2 or TRBV6-3 and J usage is TRBJ2-1, with no clear D. The CDR3 covers 14 residues. From germline, CDR1 is MNHEY and CDR2 SVGEGT. Between the trimmed V and J ends, which lost 5 bases and 10 bases, there was a span of 18 bases.

The table lists this clonotype with many counts. V gene TRBV9 combines with J gene TRBJ2-5; the match to TRBD2 covers 12 bases. Germline trimming cut 4 bases from V and 5 bases from J; bases unmatched to any gene: 9. CDR1 and CDR2 (germline): SGDLS, YYNGEE. The CDR3 is 16 amino acids. CDR3 amino acids: CASSFGLAGPIETQYF. The CDR3 region has the DNA TGTGCCAGCAGCTTCGGACTAGCGGGGCCGATCGAGACCCAGTACTTC.

The table lists this clonotype with many counts. The V call is TRBV7-2, the J call TRBJ2-4, with 7 nucleotides matching TRBD1. This CDR3 is built from 12 residues. Germline V gene sequence: CDR1 SGHTA, CDR2 FQGNSA. V shed 4 bases, J shed 13 bases, and the junction held 7 bases outside the gene matches. The CDR3 DNA reads TGTGCCAGCAGCTGGAAAGGGGGACAGCAGTACTTC. Its protein product is CASSWKGGQQYF.

This clonotype was seen a few times. This rearrangement joins TRBV6-4 to TRBJ2-7; unclear D gene. The length of the CDR3 is 12 residues. Germline CDR1 is MRHNA and CDR2 is SNTAGT. V lost 0 bases and J 6 bases, leaving 6 bases between the germline ends. The CDR3 bases are TGTGCCAGCAGTGACTCTATTTGCGAGCAGTACTTC. Protein product: CASSDSICEQYF.

This clonotype came up many times. The chain couples TRBV29-1 to TRBJ1-2; the D gene is possibly TRBD1 (6 bases). The germline V gene encodes CDR1 SQVTM and CDR2 ANQGSEA. This CDR3 comprises 13 residues. V was trimmed by 3 bases and J by 4 bases, leaving 12 bases between them. In DNA form, the CDR3 reads TGCAGCGTTGAGCGGGGGGCACCCTATGGCTACACCTTC. It is translated as CSVERGAPYGYTF.

This chain connects TRBV9 to TRBJ2-7; D is uncertain. Trimming stripped 2 bases from V and 2 bases from J, with 14 bases between. The CDR3 length is 15 residues. Germline lookup yields CDR1 SGDLS and CDR2 YYNGEE. For the CDR3, the DNA is TGTGCCAGCAGCGTCGTCCCCGATCCAACCTACGAGCAGTACTTC. Translation: CASSVVPDPTYEQYF.

This clonotype was detected ten times or more. CDR3: CASSQAYRGVWAEAFF. The CDR3 nucleotides read TGTGCCAGCAGCCAAGCCTACCGTGGGGTATGGGCTGAAGCTTTCTTT. The chain joins TRBV3-1 to TRBJ1-1; D ambiguous. The germline V and J ends were trimmed by 1 base and 6 bases, with 18 bases remaining between them. Germline V lookup: CDR1 LGHDT, CDR2 YNNKEL (reference sequence). The CDR3 has 16 amino acids. Looking up the rest from reference TRBV3-1 and TRBJ1-1 gives the full variable domain: DTAVSQTPKYLVTQMGNDKSIKCEQNLGHDTMYWYKQDSKKFLKIMFSYNNKELIINETVPNRFSPKSPDKAHLNLHINSLELGDSAVYFCASSQAYRGVWAEAFFGQGTRLTVV.

This clonotype showed up many times. The V gene is TRBV6-1, the J gene TRBJ1-6, with unresolved D. Germline assignment: CDR1 MNHNS and CDR2 SASEGT. CDR3 length: 17 amino acids. Trimming took 0 bases from V and 2 from J, leaving 11 bases between them. As DNA, the CDR3 is TGTGCCAGCAGTGAAGCGCATTACAGCGCCTATAATTCACCCCTCCACTTT. It yields the protein CASSEAHYSAYNSPLHF.

Concerning this clonotype itself: A much larger clonotype is one base distant, so this may be a read error. The rearrangement uses TRBV15 and TRBJ2-2; 11 nucleotides line up with TRBD2. This CDR3 spans 17 amino acids. The germline V gene has CDR1 LNHNV and CDR2 YYDKDF (reference sequence). V gave up 6 bases and J gave up 4 bases; unmatched junction bases: 10. CDR3 DNA: TGTGCCACCAGAGGTTCTAGCGGGGGGACACCCACCGGGGAGCTGTTTTTT. Amino acids: CATRGSSGGTPTGELFF.

As to this clonotype: The final CDR3 position lacks the conserved phenylalanine or tryptophan, pointing to a likely read error. This rearrangement joins TRBV7-3 to TRBJ2-1; D tentatively fits TRBD1 or TRBD2 (5 bases each). V lost 5 bases, J lost 2 bases, and 13 bases lay in between. This CDR3 has 15 residues. CDR1 is SGHTA and CDR2 is FQGTGA in the germline V gene. DNA for the CDR3: TGTGCCAGCAGCCCGCCAGGGAGCCCCTACAATGAGCAGTTCCTC. Its protein is CASSPPGSPYNEQFL.